The rows below give T cell receptor beta chains drawn from one sample of a study of CD8+CD57+ T cells in acquired aplastic anemia. TCRdb redid the calling of the reads with MiXCR, one entry per CDR3 protein. The sample carries roughly 420,000 distinct CDR3 sequences, around 72% recorded once. The sequenced sample consisted of sorted CD4+, CD8+, or CD8+CD57+ T cells (not recorded which) from PBMCs. These receptors originate from a human donor in good health, serving as a control. CDR3s include the opening cysteine and the closing phenylalanine or tryptophan. The size entry is marked missing in some rows and otherwise reads once, few, many or a size class.

clone_size: .
v_call: TRBV10-3
j_call: TRBJ2-7
cdr3_aa: CAISEGQGAYEQYF

clone_size: .
v_call: TRBV29-1
j_call: TRBJ1-2
cdr3_aa: CSVVLEYGYTF

clone_size: few
v_call: TRBV29-1
j_call: TRBJ2-7
cdr3_aa: CSVEHSSYEQYF

clone_size: .
v_call: TRBV24-1
j_call: TRBJ2-3
cdr3_aa: CATSGPDTQYF

clone_size: .
v_call: TRBV7-6
j_call: TRBJ2-5
cdr3_aa: CASSCVAWRVPQYF

clone_size: .
v_call: TRBV7-3
j_call: TRBJ1-2
cdr3_aa: CASRRQGATQYFGTF

clone_size: .
v_call: TRBV12-3/TRBV12-4
j_call: TRBJ1-1
cdr3_aa: CASSPDPGTGGSAEAFF

clone_size: .
v_call: TRBV20-1
j_call: TRBJ2-2
cdr3_aa: CSAKGGGTGELFF

clone_size: .
v_call: TRBV20-1
j_call: TRBJ2-7
cdr3_aa: CSARGPNRDKQYF

clone_size: many
v_call: TRBV6-5
j_call: TRBJ1-5
cdr3_aa: CASSATGMGFQPQHF

clone_size: few
v_call: TRBV7-2
j_call: TRBJ1-5
cdr3_aa: CASSLDRAQPRHF

clone_size: .
v_call: TRBV7-2
j_call: TRBJ1-2
cdr3_aa: CASQKAVNWGDTF

clone_size: once
v_call: TRBV7-8
j_call: TRBJ2-3
cdr3_aa: CASSLDIDTQYF

clone_size: .
v_call: TRBV29-1
j_call: TRBJ1-1
cdr3_aa: CSVEHGFRVRSDEAFF